This T cell receptor (beta chain) emerged from a study of T cells in Graves' hyperthyroidism and ophthalmopathy. At the level of the study: Upon initial diagnosis and before any treatment, peripheral blood was collected. Whole-study findings and limits: Ophthalmopathy got predicted by the model a median around six months before its onset. Most clonotypes expanded in thyroid above 0.001 were likewise present in blood.

Amplified regions were TCR beta CDR3 sequences from RNA transcripts. When the TCR CDR3 underwent first-round RT-PCR, the HTBI primer set was used. TCRdb ran MiXCR on the multiplex PCR reads and lists one entry per CDR3 protein. This sample yields about 260,000 distinct CDR3 sequences, of which 15% to 20% are seen a single time; 28% belongs to the top ten. This clonotype was seen at least ten times. The antigen is unknown. It was approximately 9.7 ml of fresh peripheral blood that supplied the PBMCs. The V gene lost 2 bases and the J gene lost 3 bases, with 16 bases spanning the gap. Per germline, CDR1 DFQATT and CDR2 SNEGSKA (reference sequence). This CDR3 comprises 15 residues.

Sequenced input: blood. This TCR derives from a woman between 18 and 30 years old with Graves' ophthalmopathy. The chain employs TRBV20-1 and TRBJ1-1; tentatively, D is TRBD1 (5 bases). CDR3 residues: CSARRLRGSHTEAFF. In DNA form, the CDR3 reads TGCAGTGCTAGAAGGTTAAGGGGCTCACACACTGAAGCTTTCTTT.